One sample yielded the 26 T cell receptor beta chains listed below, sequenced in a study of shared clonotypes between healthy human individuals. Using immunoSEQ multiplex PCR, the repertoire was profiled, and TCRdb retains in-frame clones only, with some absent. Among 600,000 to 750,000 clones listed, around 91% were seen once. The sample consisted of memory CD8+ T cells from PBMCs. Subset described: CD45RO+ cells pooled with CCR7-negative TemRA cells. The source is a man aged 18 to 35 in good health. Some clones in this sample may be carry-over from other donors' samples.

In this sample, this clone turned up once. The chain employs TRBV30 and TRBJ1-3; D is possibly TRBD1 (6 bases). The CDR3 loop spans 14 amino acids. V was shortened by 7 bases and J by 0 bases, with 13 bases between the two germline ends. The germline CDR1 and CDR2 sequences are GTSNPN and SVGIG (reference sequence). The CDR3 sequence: CASRTVSSGNTIYF. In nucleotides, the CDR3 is TGTGCCTCTAGGACAGTCAGCTCTGGAAACACCATATATTTT.

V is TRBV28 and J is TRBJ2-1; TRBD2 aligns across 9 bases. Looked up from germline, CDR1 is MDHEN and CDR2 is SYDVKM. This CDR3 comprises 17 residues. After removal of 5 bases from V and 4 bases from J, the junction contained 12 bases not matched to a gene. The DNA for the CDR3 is TGTGCCAGCAGTACGCGACTAGCGGAGGATTTATACAATGAGCAGTTCTTC. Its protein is CASSTRLAEDLYNEQFF.

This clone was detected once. CDR3 DNA: TGTGCCAGCAGCGTAGGTGTCAGCCAGGTGGGTGAGCAGTTCTTC. It encodes CASSVGVSQVGEQFF. The V call is TRBV9, the J call TRBJ2-1; no clear D gene. CDR3 size: 15 residues. CDR1 SGDLS and CDR2 YYNGEE come from the germline V gene. Trimming removed 0 bases at V and 9 bases at J, with 16 bases between.

The CDR3 sequence: CASSRRGQTQYNEQFF. The CDR3 DNA sequence: TGTGCCAGCAGCCGCCGAGGCCAAACCCAGTACAATGAGCAGTTCTTC. The chain employs TRBV7-9 and TRBJ2-1; D ambiguous. V gave up 5 bases and J gave up 4 bases, with 18 bases separating them. CDR1 is SEHNR, CDR2 FQNEAQ, per germline (reference sequence). The length of the CDR3 is 16 residues.

CDR3 DNA sequence: TGTGCCAGCAGCCAAGAATCGGCCTACGAGCAGTACTTC. This gives the protein CASSQESAYEQYF. The genes are TRBV14 and TRBJ2-7; D unclear. CDR1 is SGHDN and CDR2 is FVKESK in the germline V gene. CDR3 size: 13 residues. Deletions cut 0 bases from V and 2 bases from J, with 5 bases between. Full variable domain (outside the CDR3, taken from reference TRBV14 and TRBJ2-7): EAGVTQFPSHSVIEKGQTVTLRCDPISGHDNLYWYRRVMGKEIKFLLHFVKESKQDESGMPNNRFLAERTGGTYSTLKVQPAELEDSGVYFCASSQESAYEQYFGPGTRLTVT.

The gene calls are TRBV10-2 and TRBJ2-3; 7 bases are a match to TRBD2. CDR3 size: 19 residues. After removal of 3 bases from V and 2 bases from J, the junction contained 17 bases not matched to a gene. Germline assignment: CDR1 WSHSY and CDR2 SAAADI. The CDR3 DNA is TGCGCCAGCAGTGATTGGCTCGGCAGGGAGGGTTCTTACACAGATACGCAGTATTTT. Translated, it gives CASSDWLGREGSYTDTQYF.

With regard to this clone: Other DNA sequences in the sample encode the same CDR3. The CDR3 region has the DNA TGTGCCAGCAGTTTATCCCAGGGGGCGTACGAGCAGTACTTC. This encodes CASSLSQGAYEQYF. The V call is TRBV27, the J call TRBJ2-7; 8 bases line up with TRBD1. The germline V gene has CDR1 MNHEY and CDR2 SMNVEV (reference sequence). Trimming took 0 bases from V and 4 from J; bases not matched to a gene: 2. The CDR3 is 14 residues long.

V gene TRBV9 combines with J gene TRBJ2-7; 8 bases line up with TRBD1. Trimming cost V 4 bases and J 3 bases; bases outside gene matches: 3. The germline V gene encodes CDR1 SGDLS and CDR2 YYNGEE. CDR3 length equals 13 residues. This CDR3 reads CASSLGQGYEQYF. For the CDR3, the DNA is TGTGCCAGCAGCTTAGGACAGGGCTACGAGCAGTACTTC.

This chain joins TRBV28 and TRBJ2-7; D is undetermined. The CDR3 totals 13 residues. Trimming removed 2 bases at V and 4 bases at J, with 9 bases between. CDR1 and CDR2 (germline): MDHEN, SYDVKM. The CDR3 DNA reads TGTGCCAGCAGTTTAGGACGGATATACGAGCAGTACTTC. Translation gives CASSLGRIYEQYF.

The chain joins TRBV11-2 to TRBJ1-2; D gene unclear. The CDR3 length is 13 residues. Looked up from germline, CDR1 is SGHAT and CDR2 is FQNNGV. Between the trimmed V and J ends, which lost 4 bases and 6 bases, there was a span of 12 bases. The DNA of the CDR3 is TGTGCCAGCAGCTCCTCACCGCAGGATGGCTACACCTTC. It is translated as CASSSSPQDGYTF.

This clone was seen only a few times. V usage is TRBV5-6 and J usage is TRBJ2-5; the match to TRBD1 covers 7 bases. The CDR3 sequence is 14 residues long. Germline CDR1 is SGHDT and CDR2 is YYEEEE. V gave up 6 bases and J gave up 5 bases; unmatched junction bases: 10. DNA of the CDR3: TGTGCCAGCACCACGGCAGGGGGATCGGAGACCCAGTACTTC. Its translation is CASTTAGGSETQYF.

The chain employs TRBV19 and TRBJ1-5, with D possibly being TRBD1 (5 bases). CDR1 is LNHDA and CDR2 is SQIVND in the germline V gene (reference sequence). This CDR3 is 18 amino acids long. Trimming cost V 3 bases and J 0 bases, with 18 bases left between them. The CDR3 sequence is CASSMGRAAYYSNQPQHF. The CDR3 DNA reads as TGTGCCAGTAGTATGGGCAGGGCCGCCTATTATAGCAATCAGCCCCAGCATTTT. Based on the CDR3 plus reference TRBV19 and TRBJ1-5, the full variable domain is DGGITQSPKYLFRKEGQNVTLSCEQNLNHDAMYWYRQDPGQGLRLIYYSQIVNDFQKGDIAEGYSVSREKKESFPLTVTSAQKNPTAFYLCASSMGRAAYYSNQPQHFGDGTRLSIL.

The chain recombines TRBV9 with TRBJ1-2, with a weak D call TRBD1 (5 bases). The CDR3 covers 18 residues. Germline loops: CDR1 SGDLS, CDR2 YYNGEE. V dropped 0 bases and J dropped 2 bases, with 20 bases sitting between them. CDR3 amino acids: CASSVVPGTPYGNYGYTF. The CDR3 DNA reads TGTGCCAGCAGCGTAGTCCCAGGGACTCCCTACGGGAACTATGGCTACACCTTC.

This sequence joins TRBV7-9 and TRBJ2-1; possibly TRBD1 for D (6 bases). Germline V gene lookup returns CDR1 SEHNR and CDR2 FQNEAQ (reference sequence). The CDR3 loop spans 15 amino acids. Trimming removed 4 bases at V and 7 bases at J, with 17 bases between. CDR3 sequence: CASSSKQGLENEQFF. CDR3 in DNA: TGTGCCAGCAGCTCAAAACAGGGATTGGAGAATGAGCAGTTCTTC.

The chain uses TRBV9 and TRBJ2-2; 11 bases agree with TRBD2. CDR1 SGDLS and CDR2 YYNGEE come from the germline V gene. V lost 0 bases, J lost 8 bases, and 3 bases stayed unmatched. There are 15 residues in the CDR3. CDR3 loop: CASSVEASGRGELFF. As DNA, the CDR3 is TGTGCCAGCAGCGTAGAGGCTAGCGGGAGGGGGGAGCTGTTTTTT.

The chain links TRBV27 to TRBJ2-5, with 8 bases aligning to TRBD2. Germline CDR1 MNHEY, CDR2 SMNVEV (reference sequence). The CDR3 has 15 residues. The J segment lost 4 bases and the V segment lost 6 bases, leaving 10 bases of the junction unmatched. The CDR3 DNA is TGTGCCAGCAGATACTACGGGGGGGATGGAGAGACCCAGTACTTC. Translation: CASRYYGGDGETQYF.

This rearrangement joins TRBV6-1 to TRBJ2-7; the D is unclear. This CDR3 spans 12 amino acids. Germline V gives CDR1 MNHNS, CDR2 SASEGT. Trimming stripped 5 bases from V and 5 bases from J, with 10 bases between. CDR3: CASSLGINEQYF. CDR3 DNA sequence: TGTGCCAGCAGTTTGGGCATCAACGAGCAGTACTTC.

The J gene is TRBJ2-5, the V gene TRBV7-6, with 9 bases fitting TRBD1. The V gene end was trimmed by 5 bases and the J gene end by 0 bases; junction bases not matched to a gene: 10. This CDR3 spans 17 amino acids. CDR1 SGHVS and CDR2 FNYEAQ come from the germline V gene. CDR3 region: CASSNRDRVRYQETQYF. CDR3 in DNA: TGTGCCAGCAGCAACCGGGACAGGGTTCGGTACCAAGAGACCCAGTACTTC.

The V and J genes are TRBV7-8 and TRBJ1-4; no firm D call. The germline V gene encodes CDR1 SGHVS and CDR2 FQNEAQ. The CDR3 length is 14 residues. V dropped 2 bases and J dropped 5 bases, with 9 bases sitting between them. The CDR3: CASSLYTKNEKLFF. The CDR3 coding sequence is TGTGCCAGCAGCTTATACACCAAAAATGAAAAACTGTTTTTT.

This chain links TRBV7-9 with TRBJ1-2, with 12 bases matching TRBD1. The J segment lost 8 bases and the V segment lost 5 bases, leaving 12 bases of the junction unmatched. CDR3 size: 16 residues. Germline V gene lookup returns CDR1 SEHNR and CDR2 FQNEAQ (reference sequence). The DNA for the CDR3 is TGTGCCAGCAGCCTAAGCGGGACAGGGGGCCCGGGAGGCTACACCTTC. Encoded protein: CASSLSGTGGPGGYTF.

The DNA of the CDR3 is TGTGCCAGCAGTTTAACGGGGCCCTCCTACAATGAGCAGTTCTTC. Encoded protein: CASSLTGPSYNEQFF. The chain carries TRBV27 and TRBJ2-1; D may match TRBD1 or TRBD2 (5 bases each). With 2 bases removed from V and 0 bases from J, the gap between germline ends came to 8 bases. The length of the CDR3 is 15 residues. Germline values: CDR1 MNHEY, CDR2 SMNVEV (reference sequence).

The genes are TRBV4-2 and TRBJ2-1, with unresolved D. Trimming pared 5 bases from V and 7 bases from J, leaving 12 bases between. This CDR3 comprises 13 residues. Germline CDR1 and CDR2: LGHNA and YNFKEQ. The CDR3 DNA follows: TGTGCCAGCAGCGCACGTGAAGGGAATGAGCAGTTCTTC. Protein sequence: CASSAREGNEQFF.

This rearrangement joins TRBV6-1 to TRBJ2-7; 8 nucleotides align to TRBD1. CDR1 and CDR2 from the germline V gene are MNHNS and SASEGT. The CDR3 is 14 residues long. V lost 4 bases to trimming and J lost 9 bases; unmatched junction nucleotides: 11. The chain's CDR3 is CASSVQGVLRGQYF. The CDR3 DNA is TGTGCCAGCAGTGTACAGGGGGTCCTACGAGGGCAGTACTTC.

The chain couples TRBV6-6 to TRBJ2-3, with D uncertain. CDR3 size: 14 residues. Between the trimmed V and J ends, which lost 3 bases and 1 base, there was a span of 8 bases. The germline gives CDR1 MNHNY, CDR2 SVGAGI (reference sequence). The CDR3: CASSYGSRTDTQYF. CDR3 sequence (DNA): TGTGCCAGCAGTTATGGGTCGCGCACAGATACGCAGTATTTT.

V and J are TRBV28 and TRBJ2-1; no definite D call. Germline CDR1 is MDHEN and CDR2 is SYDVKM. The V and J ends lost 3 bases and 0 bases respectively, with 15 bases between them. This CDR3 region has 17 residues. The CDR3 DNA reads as TGTGCCAGCAGTTTCCCGCAGATCGAGAGCTCCTACAATGAGCAGTTCTTC. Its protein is CASSFPQIESSYNEQFF.

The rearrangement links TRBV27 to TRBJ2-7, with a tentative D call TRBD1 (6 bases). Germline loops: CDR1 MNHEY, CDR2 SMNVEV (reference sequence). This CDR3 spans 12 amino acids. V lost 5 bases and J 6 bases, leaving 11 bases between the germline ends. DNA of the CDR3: TGTGCCAGCAGTCCCAGGGGTTCCGAGCAGTACTTC. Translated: CASSPRGSEQYF.